This passage covers 12 T cell receptor beta chains from one sample sequenced in a study of blood T cell repertoires in COVID-19. Generated by immunoSEQ multiplex PCR, the TCRdb table keeps only in-frame clones and is missing some. The data contain more than 130,000 clones, about four fifths of them singletons. Sequencing input: peripheral blood. The receptors were sampled from an elderly woman in a cohort sampled during active or convalescent COVID-19.

V usage is TRBV7-2 and J usage is TRBJ2-7; the match to TRBD2 covers 14 bases. Germline trimming cut 4 bases from V and 4 bases from J; bases unmatched to any gene: 3. The CDR3 spans 15 residues. The germline V gene has CDR1 SGHTA and CDR2 FQGNSA. This CDR3 reads CASSYRLAGGYEQYF. The CDR3 coding sequence is TGTGCCAGCAGCTACAGACTAGCGGGGGGGTACGAGCAGTACTTC.

The rearrangement links TRBV5-8 to TRBJ1-2, with D perhaps TRBD1 (6 bases). Germline V gene data show CDR1 as SGHTS and CDR2 as YDEGEE. Trimming removed 1 base from V and 8 bases from J, with 12 bases in between. The CDR3 loop spans 13 amino acids. Here the CDR3 reads CASSLQGPGGYTF. The CDR3 DNA reads as TGTGCCAGCAGCTTGCAGGGGCCGGGCGGCTACACCTTC.

This clone was recorded a few times. The chain employs TRBV5-1 and TRBJ2-3, with 12 bases identical to TRBD1. This CDR3 contains 18 residues. V shed 4 bases and J 0 bases; nucleotides not matched to a gene: 9. CDR1 SGHRS and CDR2 YFSETQ come from the germline V gene. Written as DNA, the CDR3 is TGCGCCAGCAGCACCTCCGGGACAGGGGGCGGGAGCACAGATACGCAGTATTTT. This codes for CASSTSGTGGGSTDTQYF.

The chain has TRBV6-4 and TRBJ2-1; TRBD2 might be the D (5 bases). From germline, CDR1 is MRHNA and CDR2 SNTAGT. This CDR3 contains 15 residues. With 6 bases removed from V and 6 bases from J, the gap between germline ends came to 18 bases. Here the CDR3 DNA reads TGTGCCAGCAGCTCAGACTACCGGGCCCTCAATGAGCAGTTCTTC. Its translation: CASSSDYRALNEQFF.

This sequence joins TRBV5-4 and TRBJ1-1; TRBD1 matches 9 bases. The CDR3 contains 14 residues. Unmatched junction bases numbered 12, after V lost 4 bases and J lost 11 bases. From germline, CDR1 is SGHNT and CDR2 YYREEE (reference sequence). CDR3 DNA sequence: TGTGCCAGCAGCGGCACCGGGACAGGGCTCTTGGCTTTCTTT. As protein: CASSGTGTGLLAFF.

This clone has just one count. Other DNA sequences from this sample encode an identical CDR3 as well. The chain uses TRBV7-3 and TRBJ1-1; TRBD1 agrees at 9 bases. Germline V lookup: CDR1 SGHTA, CDR2 FQGTGA. This CDR3 region has 14 residues. J was trimmed by 1 base and V by 5 bases; bases with no gene match: 2. The CDR3 region is CASSQGQGNTEAFF. CDR3 nucleotide sequence: TGTGCCAGCAGCCAGGGACAGGGGAACACTGAAGCTTTCTTT.

V and J are TRBV7-2 and TRBJ2-4; TRBD2 matches 9 bases. The CDR3 covers 19 residues. Germline lookup yields CDR1 SGHTA and CDR2 FQGNSA. Unmatched junction bases numbered 15, after V lost 5 bases and J lost 1 base. CDR3 DNA: TGTGCCAGCAGCCCTGATCGGGCGGGGGGGCCGAGGGCCAAAAACATTCAGTACTTC. This sequence encodes CASSPDRAGGPRAKNIQYF.

This clone came up a few times. The chain couples TRBV3-1 (or the pseudogene TRBV3-2) to TRBJ1-2; possible D gene TRBD1, 6 bases. Per the germline V gene, CDR1 is LGHDT and CDR2 is YNNKEL (reference sequence). Trimming pared 0 bases from V and 6 bases from J, leaving 11 bases between. The CDR3 length is 14 residues. The chain's CDR3 is CASSQESGGHGYTF. CDR3 bases: TGTGCCAGCAGCCAAGAGTCGGGGGGCCATGGCTACACCTTC.

The CDR3 nucleotides read TGTGCCAGCAGTAAAGAGAGACAGGCCTACTCTGGAAACACCATATATTTT. Its protein product is CASSKERQAYSGNTIYF. The chain carries TRBV2 and TRBJ1-3; D possibly corresponds to TRBD1 (6 bases). Trimming stripped 5 bases from V and 0 bases from J, with 17 bases between. CDR1 and CDR2 from the germline V gene are SNHLY and FYNNEI. This CDR3 comprises 17 residues.

The V gene is TRBV7-2, the J gene TRBJ1-4; D remains ambiguous. Trimming removed 2 bases from V and 0 bases from J, with 7 bases in between. The germline CDR1 and CDR2 sequences are SGHTA and FQGNSA. This CDR3 contains 15 residues. The CDR3 bases are TGTGCCAGCAGCTTATATTTAGCAACTAATGAAAAACTGTTTTTT. Amino acids: CASSLYLATNEKLFF.

This chain uses TRBV5-5 with TRBJ1-4, with D possibly TRBD1 on 6 matching bases. Germline lookup yields CDR1 SGHKS and CDR2 YYEKEE (reference sequence). Between the trimmed V and J ends, which lost 5 bases and 4 bases, there was a span of 12 bases. The CDR3 has 14 amino acids. CDR3 sequence: CASRQGTINEKLFF. CDR3 sequence (DNA): TGTGCCAGCAGACAAGGGACAATTAATGAAAAACTGTTTTTT.

V gene TRBV9 combines with J gene TRBJ2-2, with TRBD1 identical over 9 bases. Trimming at V came to 3 bases and at J to 7 bases, leaving 7 bases not matched to a gene. The CDR3 extends over 15 amino acids. Looked up from germline, CDR1 is SGDLS and CDR2 is YYNGEE. For the CDR3, the DNA is TGTGCCAGCAGCGAGGGACAGGGACTAAGCGGGGAGCTGTTTTTT. Translating gives CASSEGQGLSGELFF.